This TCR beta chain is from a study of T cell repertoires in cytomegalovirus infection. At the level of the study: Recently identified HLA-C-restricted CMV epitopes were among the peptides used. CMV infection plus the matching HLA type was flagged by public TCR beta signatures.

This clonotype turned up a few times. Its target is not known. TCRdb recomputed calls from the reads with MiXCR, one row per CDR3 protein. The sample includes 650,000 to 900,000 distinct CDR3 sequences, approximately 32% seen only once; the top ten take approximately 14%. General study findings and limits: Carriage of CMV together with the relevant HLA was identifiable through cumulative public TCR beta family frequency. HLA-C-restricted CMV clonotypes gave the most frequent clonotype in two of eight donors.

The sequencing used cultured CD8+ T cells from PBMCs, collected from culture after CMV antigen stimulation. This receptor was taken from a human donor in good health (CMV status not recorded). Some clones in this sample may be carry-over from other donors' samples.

The CDR3 loop is CASSLERRTGQGGYTF. DNA of the CDR3: TGTGCCAGCAGCTTGGAGAGGCGGACAGGCCAGGGAGGCTACACCTTC. This chain joins TRBV5-6 and TRBJ1-2; 7 bases match TRBD1. This CDR3 comprises 16 residues. The germline V gene encodes CDR1 SGHDT and CDR2 YYEEEE. The ends lost 0 bases at V and 8 bases at J; junction bases unmatched: 13. Full variable domain (remainder filled in from reference TRBV5-6 and TRBJ1-2): DAGVTQSPTHLIKTRGQQVTLRCSPKSGHDTVSWYQQALGQGPQFIFQYYEEEERQRGNFPDRFSGHQFPNYSSELNVNALLLGDSALYLCASSLERRTGQGGYTFGSGTRLTVV.